These 15 T cell receptor beta chains were all obtained from the same sample, sequenced in a study of cytomegalovirus exposure and HLA in healthy donors. It was with 60 Vbeta and 13 Jbeta primers that the PCR ran. Clones were read by immunoSEQ multiplex PCR, and TCRdb kept only the in-frame ones, dropping some. The table records 150,000 or so clones, more than 60% of them present only once. The sample comprised PBMCs. Receptors originate from a human donor in good health.

The CDR3 DNA sequence: TGTGCCAGCAGTCCCCCGCGGGGGCGCTCCTACAATGAGCAGTTCTTC. Translation gives CASSPPRGRSYNEQFF. The V and J genes are TRBV7-9 and TRBJ2-1; TRBD2 might be the D (7 bases). This CDR3 is 16 amino acids long. The ends were cut back, 6 bases at V and 0 bases at J, with 15 bases in the middle. CDR1 and CDR2 (germline): SEHNR, FQNEAQ (reference sequence).

There are a few counts of this clone. This chain uses TRBV15 with TRBJ2-3; 8 bases map to TRBD2. V was pared by 5 bases and J by 4 bases, with 11 bases of the junction left unmatched. Germline V gene data show CDR1 as LNHNV and CDR2 as YYDKDF (reference sequence). The CDR3 length is 16 residues. CDR3 coding DNA: TGTGCCACCAGCGGAGGTACCGGGACTAGTGCAGATACGCAGTATTTT. Translating it yields CATSGGTGTSADTQYF.

This clone was seen a few times. For the CDR3, the DNA is TGTGCCAGCAGTGACCAGGGGTTCGGGGAGCTGTTTTTT. Translation: CASSDQGFGELFF. The V call is TRBV2, the J call TRBJ2-2; D is perhaps TRBD1 (6 bases). This CDR3 has 13 residues. Germline V gene data show CDR1 as SNHLY and CDR2 as FYNNEI. V was trimmed by 3 bases and J by 7 bases, leaving 9 bases between them. The whole variable domain, remainder taken from reference TRBV2 and TRBJ2-2, is EPEVTQTPSHQVTQMGQEVILRCVPISNHLYFYWYRQILGQKVEFLVSFYNNEISEKSEIFDDQFSVERPDGSNFTLKIRSTKLEDSAMYFCASSDQGFGELFFGEGSRLTVL.

The V gene is TRBV25-1, the J gene TRBJ1-1, with a possible D match to TRBD1 (5 bases). Trimming took 3 bases from V and 8 from J, leaving 16 bases between them. Germline CDR1 is MGHDK and CDR2 is SYGVNS. The CDR3 totals 14 residues. Written as DNA, the CDR3 is TGTGCCAGCAGTGAGTCGGGGCCGGGGAGGGAAGCTTTCTTT. Translated, it gives CASSESGPGREAFF.

Only a few counts were recorded for this clone. V gene TRBV5-1 combines with J gene TRBJ2-3, with D hard to call. Trimming shortened V by 5 bases and J by 3 bases, and 10 bases separated the two germline ends. Per the germline V gene, CDR1 is SGHRS and CDR2 is YFSETQ. This CDR3 has 13 residues. The CDR3 spells CASRSSVTDTQYF. In DNA, the CDR3 is TGCGCCAGCAGAAGTAGTGTTACAGATACGCAGTATTTT.

The V call is TRBV4-1, the J call TRBJ2-6; D uncertain. CDR3 length: 15 amino acids. Germline V lookup: CDR1 MGHRA, CDR2 YSYEKL. Between the trimmed V and J ends, which lost 1 base and 4 bases, there was a span of 8 bases. The CDR3 DNA reads as TGCGCCAGCAGCCAAGTATTGGCCGGGGCCAACGTCCTGACTTTC. It codes for CASSQVLAGANVLTF.

The J gene is TRBJ1-2, the V gene TRBV5-1, with D possibly being TRBD1 (6 bases). Per the germline V gene, CDR1 is SGHRS and CDR2 is YFSETQ. The ends were cut back, 0 bases at V and 5 bases at J, with 17 bases in the middle. The CDR3 runs to 16 residues. The CDR3 reads CASSLEVGGRGYGYTF. CDR3 coding DNA: TGCGCCAGCAGCTTGGAAGTGGGGGGGCGCGGGTATGGCTACACCTTC.

V usage is TRBV7-3 and J usage is TRBJ1-1; the D gene is possibly TRBD1 (5 bases). The CDR3 runs to 14 residues. Between the trimmed V and J ends, which lost 5 bases and 4 bases, there was a span of 14 bases. Germline V CDR1 and CDR2: SGHTA, FQGTGA. The CDR3 protein is CASSDRLGGTEAFF. CDR3 DNA: TGTGCCAGCAGCGACCGCCTGGGGGGCACTGAAGCTTTCTTT.

The chain combines TRBV6-1 with TRBJ1-2, with 8 bases matching TRBD1. The length of the CDR3 is 18 residues. V shed 0 bases and J 4 bases; nucleotides not matched to a gene: 13. Germline values: CDR1 MNHNS, CDR2 SASEGT. The CDR3 spells CASSEALYGDRRPYGYTF. The CDR3 nucleotides are TGTGCCAGCAGTGAAGCGCTCTACGGGGACAGGAGACCCTATGGCTACACCTTC.

This chain joins TRBV9 and TRBJ1-3; D uncertain. V dropped 1 base and J dropped 1 base, with 9 bases sitting between them. The CDR3 is 15 amino acids. Germline-derived CDR1 and CDR2 are SGDLS and YYNGEE. The CDR3 sequence is CASSVNSVSGNTIYF. As DNA, the CDR3 is TGTGCCAGCAGCGTAAACTCTGTATCTGGAAACACCATATATTTT.

The J gene is TRBJ1-4, the V gene TRBV2; TRBD1 might be the D (6 bases). Germline V gene sequence: CDR1 SNHLY, CDR2 FYNNEI. V was cut by 6 bases and J by 2 bases, with 19 bases left in between. The CDR3 has 17 residues. The CDR3 region is CASSSPSTGVTNEKLFF. The CDR3 region has the DNA TGTGCCAGCAGCTCCCCCTCGACAGGTGTCACTAATGAAAAACTGTTTTTT.

The V call is TRBV7-9, the J call TRBJ1-1; 9 nucleotides align to TRBD1. After removal of 5 bases from V and 4 bases from J, the junction contained 2 bases not matched to a gene. CDR1 SEHNR and CDR2 FQNEAQ come from the germline V gene (reference sequence). The CDR3 is 13 residues long. CDR3 loop: CASSETGGTEAFF. DNA for the CDR3: TGTGCCAGCAGCGAGACAGGGGGCACTGAAGCTTTCTTT.

This clone has only a few counts. The chain combines TRBV2 with TRBJ2-7, with 10 bases lining up with TRBD2. Germline lookup yields CDR1 SNHLY and CDR2 FYNNEI. Trimming took 3 bases from V and 4 from J; bases not matched to a gene: 9. CDR3 length: 16 residues. CDR3 region: CASSDFLGLAAYEQYF. Here the CDR3 DNA reads TGTGCCAGCAGTGACTTTCTTGGACTAGCGGCATACGAGCAGTACTTC. Full variable domain (remainder filled in from reference TRBV2 and TRBJ2-7): EPEVTQTPSHQVTQMGQEVILRCVPISNHLYFYWYRQILGQKVEFLVSFYNNEISEKSEIFDDQFSVERPDGSNFTLKIRSTKLEDSAMYFCASSDFLGLAAYEQYFGPGTRLTVT.

The chain has TRBV7-8 and TRBJ1-6; TRBD1 matches 8 bases. This CDR3 contains 14 residues. V dropped 5 bases and J dropped 9; count of bases not matched to a gene: 6. CDR1 is SGHVS, CDR2 FQNEAQ, per germline. CDR3 sequence (DNA): TGTGCCAGCAGCCTAGGACAGGGTAGTTCACCCCTCCACTTT. It translates to CASSLGQGSSPLHF.

V gene TRBV9 combines with J gene TRBJ1-2; D might be TRBD1 (6 bases). The CDR3 is 15 residues long. CDR1 is SGDLS, CDR2 YYNGEE, per germline. The V and J ends lost 4 bases and 0 bases respectively, with 13 bases between them. The CDR3 DNA follows: TGTGCCAGCAGCTTCCCGACAGGACCTAACTATGGCTACACCTTC. This encodes CASSFPTGPNYGYTF.